This TCR beta chain was sequenced during a study of shared T cell receptors in the human thymus. This clone has just a few counts. Data came from immunoSEQ multiplex PCR; TCRdb stores just in-frame clones and leaves some out. Here the sample spans hundreds of thousands of clones, about four fifths being singletons. The germline gives CDR1 LGHNT, CDR2 FRNRAP. Unmatched junction bases numbered 20, after V lost 0 bases and J lost 3 bases. The CDR3 length is 24 residues. In addition, the sample was reused for a study of human thymus T cells. As reported in that work: Thymic samples were excised during corrective heart operations.

This chain links TRBV12-5 with TRBJ2-1; 16 bases align to TRBD2. The clonotype was recovered from a boy in the first two years of life with a congenital heart defect. The sequenced sample consisted of thymocytes. The CDR3 protein is CASGLVRAPDPGLAGGPHYNEQFF. In DNA form, the CDR3 reads TGTGCTAGTGGTTTGGTACGGGCACCCGACCCGGGACTAGCGGGAGGGCCGCACTACAATGAGCAGTTCTTC.